The clone carrying this TCR beta chain was detected many times. This specimen comes from a study of T cells in Graves' hyperthyroidism and ophthalmopathy. TCR beta CDR3 regions were amplified from RNA transcripts. Using the HTBI primer set, a first-round RT-PCR was run on the TCR CDR3. TCRdb independently ran MiXCR on the multiplex PCR reads; one entry per CDR3 protein. The profile shows about 520,000 distinct CDR3 sequences, around 22% of them singletons. The V end lost 6 bases, the J end lost 0 bases, and 9 bases lay between the germline ends. Germline V CDR1 and CDR2: KGHSH, LQKENI. The CDR3 consists of 14 residues.

The TCR was taken from a woman in her twenties or thirties with Graves' ophthalmopathy. Sequenced sample: blood. The V call is TRBV18, the J call TRBJ1-5, with D perhaps matching TRBD1 (5 bases). CDR3 sequence: CASSDSHSNQPQHF. The DNA of the CDR3 is TGTGCCAGCTCCGACAGTCATAGCAATCAGCCCCAGCATTTT.